This T cell receptor (beta chain) comes out of a study of T cell changes during pregnancy in multiple sclerosis (dated by TCRdb to the late 2010s). Regarding the complete study: The study examined how the T cell repertoire changed over the course of pregnancy in women with multiple sclerosis.

Libraries came from the immunoSEQ multiplex PCR assay. This is the immuneACCESS table as TCRdb keeps it, with only in-frame sequences that have V and J called. A part of the clones is gone; compared with another copy, unresolved V genes explain less than half, and the rest is unexplained. For this sample the table gives about 33,000 clones, of which about 92% were detected only once. Around 0.4% of the sample is taken by the ten largest. Worth noting for this clone: The antigen it binds to is not known. There are no base qualities to consult, and no much larger clone falls within one base.

The trim is 8 bases for V and 4 bases for J, with a gap of 11 bases between the germline ends. The CDR3 measures 13 amino acids from cysteine to phenylalanine. The kept DNA is CDR3 alone, 39 bases in frame from the first base. CDR1 MNHNY and CDR2 SVGAGI are derived from the germline V gene (reference sequence). The receptor comes from a female donor in good health, enrolled as a control in a pregnancy study. The sequencing here drew on CD4+ T cells from peripheral blood mononuclear cells, taken in the second trimester of pregnancy. Rearrangement joined TRBV6-6 to TRBJ1-4; no D segment can be confidently identified. The CDR3 sequence is CASAAVLNEKLFF. Here is the DNA: TGTGCCAGCGCCGCGGTCCTTAATGAAAAACTGTTTTTT.